The present T cell receptor beta chain was sequenced within a study of shared clonotypes between healthy human individuals. Overall study: Plates per donor: three CD4 naive, three CD4 memory, two CD8 naive, one CD8 memory.

The CDR3 sequence is 14 residues long. Trimming took off 3 bases at V and 8 bases at J, with 14 bases between the two ends. Germline V gene sequence: CDR1 MNHEY, CDR2 SMNVEV (reference sequence). Naive CD8 cells lacked CD45RO, underwent positive selection for CCR7 and left out terminally differentiated effector memory CD45RA+ cells. Adult Caucasians living in Nashville, Tennessee made up all of the donors. Clones were sequenced by immunoSEQ multiplex PCR, and TCRdb holds only the in-frame ones, with some missing. This sample yields around 2,000,000 clones, of which about 93% are seen a single time; more than 1.5% belongs to the top ten.

The origin of this receptor is a young man in good health. Some clones in this sample may be carry-over from other donors' samples. Material for sequencing was naive CD8+ T cells from PBMCs. The chain links TRBV27 to TRBJ2-1; D is uncertain. CDR3 residues: CASSFRTEIYEQFF. The CDR3 nucleotides are TGTGCCAGCAGTTTTCGTACAGAGATATATGAGCAGTTCTTC.